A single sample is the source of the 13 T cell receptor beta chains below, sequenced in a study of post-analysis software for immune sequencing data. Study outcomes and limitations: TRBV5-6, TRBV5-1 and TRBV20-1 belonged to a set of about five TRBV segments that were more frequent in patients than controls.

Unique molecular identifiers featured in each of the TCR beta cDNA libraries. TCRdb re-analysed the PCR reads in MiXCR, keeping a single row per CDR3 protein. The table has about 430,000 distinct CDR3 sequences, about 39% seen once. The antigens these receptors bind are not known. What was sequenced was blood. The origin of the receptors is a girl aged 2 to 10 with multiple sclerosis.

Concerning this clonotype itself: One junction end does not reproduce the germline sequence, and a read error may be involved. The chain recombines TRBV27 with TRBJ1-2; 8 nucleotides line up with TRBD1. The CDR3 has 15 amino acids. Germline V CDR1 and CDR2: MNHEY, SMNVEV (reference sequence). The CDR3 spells CGSSLLGRGPDGYTF. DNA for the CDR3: TGTGGCAGCAGTTTATTGGGCAGGGGGCCCGATGGCTACACCTTC.

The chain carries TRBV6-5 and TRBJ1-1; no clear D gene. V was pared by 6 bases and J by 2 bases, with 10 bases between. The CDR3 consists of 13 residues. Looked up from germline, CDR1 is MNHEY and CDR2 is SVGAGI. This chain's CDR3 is CASRPSKNTEAFF. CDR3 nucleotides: TGTGCCAGCAGGCCCAGTAAAAACACTGAAGCTTTCTTT.

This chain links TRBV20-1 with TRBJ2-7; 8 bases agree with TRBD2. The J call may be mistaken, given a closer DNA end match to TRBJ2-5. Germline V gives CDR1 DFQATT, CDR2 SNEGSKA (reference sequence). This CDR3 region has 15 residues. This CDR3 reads CSTMASSGSPETQYF. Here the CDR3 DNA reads TGCAGTACTATGGCGTCTAGCGGGTCTCCGGAGACCCAGTACTTC.

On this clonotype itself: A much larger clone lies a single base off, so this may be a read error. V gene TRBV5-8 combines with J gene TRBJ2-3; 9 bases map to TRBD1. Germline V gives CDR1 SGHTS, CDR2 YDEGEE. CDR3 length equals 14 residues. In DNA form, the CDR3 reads TGTGCCAGCAGCCATGGACAGGGGTCAGATACGCGGTATTTT. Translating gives CASSHGQGSDTRYF.

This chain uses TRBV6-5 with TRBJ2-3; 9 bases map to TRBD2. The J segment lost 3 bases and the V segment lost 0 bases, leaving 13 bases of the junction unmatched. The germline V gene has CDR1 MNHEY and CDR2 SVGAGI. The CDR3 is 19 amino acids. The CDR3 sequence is CASSYSFPIAGETTDTQYF. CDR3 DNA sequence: TGTGCCAGCAGTTACTCGTTCCCAATAGCGGGAGAGACAACAGATACGCAGTATTTT.

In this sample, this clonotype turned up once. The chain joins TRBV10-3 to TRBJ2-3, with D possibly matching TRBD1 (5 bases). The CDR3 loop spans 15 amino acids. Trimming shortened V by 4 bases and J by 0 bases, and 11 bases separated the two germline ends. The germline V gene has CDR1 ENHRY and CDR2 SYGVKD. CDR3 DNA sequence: TGTGCCATCAGTGGTAAGGGGCCGAGCACAGATACGCAGTATTTT. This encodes CAISGKGPSTDTQYF.

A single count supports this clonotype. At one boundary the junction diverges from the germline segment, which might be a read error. CDR3 residues: CASRYSARNEQFF. CDR3 in DNA: TGTGCCAGCAGGTACTCGGCCCGCAATGAGCAGTTCTTC. The gene calls are TRBV6-5 and TRBJ2-1; no firm D call. This CDR3 is 13 amino acids long. Looked up from germline, CDR1 is MNHEY and CDR2 is SVGAGI.

CDR3 nucleotide sequence: TGTGCCAGCAGATTCGGGACAGGGGACGGCTATGGCTACACCTTC. It is translated as CASRFGTGDGYGYTF. The chain carries TRBV28 and TRBJ1-2, with 10 bases matching TRBD1. V lost 6 bases and J lost 4; bases outside the gene matches: 8. Germline V gene data show CDR1 as MDHEN and CDR2 as SYDVKM. This CDR3 has 15 residues.

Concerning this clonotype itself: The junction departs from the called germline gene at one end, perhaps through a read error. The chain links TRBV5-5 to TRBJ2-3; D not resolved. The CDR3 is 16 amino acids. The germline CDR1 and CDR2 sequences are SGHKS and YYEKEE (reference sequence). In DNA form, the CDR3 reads TGTGCCAGCAGCTTGGGTCCCCGGCAGAGCACAGATACGCTGTATTTT. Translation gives CASSLGPRQSTDTLYF.

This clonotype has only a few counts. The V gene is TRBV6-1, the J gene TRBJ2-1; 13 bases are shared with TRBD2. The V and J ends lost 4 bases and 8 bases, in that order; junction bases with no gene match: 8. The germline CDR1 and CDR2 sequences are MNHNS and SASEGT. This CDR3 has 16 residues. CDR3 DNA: TGTGCCAGCAGTGGAAGACTAGCGGGAGGTTATCATGAGCAGTTCTTC. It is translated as CASSGRLAGGYHEQFF.

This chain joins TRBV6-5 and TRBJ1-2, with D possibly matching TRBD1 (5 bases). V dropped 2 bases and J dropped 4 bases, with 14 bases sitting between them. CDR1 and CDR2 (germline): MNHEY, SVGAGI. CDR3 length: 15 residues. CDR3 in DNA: TGTGCCAGCAGTTACAAGCCAGGGAATATCTATGGCTACACCTTC. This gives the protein CASSYKPGNIYGYTF.

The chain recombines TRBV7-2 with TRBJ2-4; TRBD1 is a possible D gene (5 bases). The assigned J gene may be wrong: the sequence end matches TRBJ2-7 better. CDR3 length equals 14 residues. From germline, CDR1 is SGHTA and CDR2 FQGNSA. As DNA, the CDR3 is TGTGCCAGCAGCTACACAGGCCCCTCGGTCGAGCAGTACTTC. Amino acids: CASSYTGPSVEQYF.

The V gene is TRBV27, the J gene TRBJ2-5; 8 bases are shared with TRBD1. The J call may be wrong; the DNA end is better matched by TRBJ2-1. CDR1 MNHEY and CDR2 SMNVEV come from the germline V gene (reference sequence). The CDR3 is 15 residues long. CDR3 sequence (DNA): TGTGCCAGCAGTCTAGGACGGCCAGGGGGCAATACCCAGTTCTTC. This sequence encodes CASSLGRPGGNTQFF.